This paragraph reports one T cell receptor beta chain. As yet, its antigen is unknown. Trimming removed 3 bases from V and 0 bases from J, with 9 bases in between. From germline, CDR1 is ENHRY and CDR2 SYGVKD. The CDR3 runs to 15 residues. The data belong to a study of T-cell reconstitution after alpha-beta-depleted transplantation in children. Molecular barcoding with unique molecular identifiers was used for the TCRbeta library. TCRdb re-called the PCR reads through MiXCR, storing one row per CDR3 protein. The sample has 800,000 to 1,000,000 distinct CDR3 sequences; about 26% are singletons. General study results and limits: Counts and diversity of T cells one year after transplant came mostly from newly produced T cells.

The origin of this receptor is a boy under three years old who had a stem cell transplant for SCID, so the T cells may come from the graft donor. The J gene is TRBJ2-4, the V gene TRBV10-3; D is unclear. The sample in question was PBMCs, mostly from graft donor cells, obtained 360 days after TCRalphabeta/CD19-depleted stem cell transplant. The CDR3: CAISDPGLAKNIQYF. DNA for the CDR3: TGTGCCATCAGTGACCCAGGCCTAGCCAAAAACATTCAGTACTTC.